This entry lists 11 T cell receptor beta chains sequenced from one sample in a study of T cells in Graves' hyperthyroidism and ophthalmopathy. Amplified regions were TCR beta CDR3 sequences from RNA transcripts. Carried out on the TCR CDR3, a first-round RT-PCR used the HTBI primer set. TCRdb re-derived calls from the multiplex PCR reads in MiXCR, one entry per CDR3 protein. Of 300,000 to 400,000 distinct CDR3 sequences in the sample, approximately 15% were seen once. Material: blood. These receptor sequences come from a woman aged 25 to 45 with Graves' ophthalmopathy.

For this clonotype: This may arise from a read error, as a much more abundant clone is one base away. Since no conserved phenylalanine or tryptophan closes the CDR3, a read error is the likely cause. V gene TRBV9 combines with J gene TRBJ1-2, with 9 bases lining up with TRBD1. Germline V lookup: CDR1 SGDLS, CDR2 YYNGEE. The CDR3 is 15 amino acids. The V and J ends lost 4 bases and 1 base, in that order; junction bases with no gene match: 5. The CDR3 loop is CASSITTGGNYGYTS. CDR3 nucleotide sequence: TGTGCCAGCAGCATCACGACAGGGGGTAACTATGGCTACACCTCC.

This clonotype came up many times. The gene calls are TRBV18 and TRBJ2-6; D is unresolved. The CDR3 is made up of 15 amino acids. Germline V gives CDR1 KGHSH, CDR2 LQKENI. Trimming left V 2 bases short and J 7 bases short, with 12 bases between. In DNA, the CDR3 is TGTGCCAGCTCACCATTCTTACCAGGAGCCAACGTCCTGACTTTC. It codes for CASSPFLPGANVLTF.

This clonotype was seen ten or more times. V usage is TRBV7-9 and J usage is TRBJ2-3, with 10 bases aligning to TRBD2. Germline V gives CDR1 SEHNR, CDR2 FQNEAQ (reference sequence). With V trimmed by 10 bases and J by 2 bases, 9 bases remained unmatched. This CDR3 region has 15 residues. The CDR3 reads CAISPSGGATDTQYF. The CDR3 DNA sequence: TGTGCCATTTCCCCAAGCGGGGGGGCCACAGATACGCAGTATTTT.

Note on this clonotype: A read error may explain this, as a much larger clone is one base away. V is TRBV7-8 and J is TRBJ2-7, with D tentatively TRBD2 (6 bases). In germline, CDR1 is SGHVS, CDR2 FQNEAQ. With 5 bases removed from V and 0 bases from J, the gap between germline ends came to 26 bases. The CDR3 extends over 19 amino acids. CDR3 nucleotides: TGTGCCAGCAGCGTACTAGTGGGGGGATCTCCCCGCCGCTCCTACGAGCAGTACTTC. This codes for CASSVLVGGSPRRSYEQYF.

With regard to this clonotype: A much larger clone is a single base away; this may be a read error. V usage is TRBV7-2 and J usage is TRBJ1-3; D not resolved. The V and J ends lost 0 bases and 11 bases respectively, with 14 bases between them. Per the germline V gene, CDR1 is SGHTA and CDR2 is FQGNSA. This CDR3 is 14 amino acids long. The CDR3 DNA reads as TGTGCCAGCAGCTTAGCAGTGGGGAGTGACGCCATATATTTT. Translating gives CASSLAVGSDAIYF.

This clonotype was seen ten or more times. The rearrangement uses TRBV20-1 and TRBJ2-5, with D perhaps matching TRBD2 (6 bases). V lost 1 base, J lost 4 bases, and 28 bases lay in between. Germline V gives CDR1 DFQATT, CDR2 SNEGSKA (reference sequence). CDR3 length: 19 amino acids. The CDR3 DNA sequence: TGCAGTGCTAGAGCCCGCCTAAGCGAGAGGGACCGGCGGGGAGAGACCCAGTACTTC. It is translated as CSARARLSERDRRGETQYF.

V usage is TRBV29-1 and J usage is TRBJ2-5; no clear D gene. CDR3 length: 15 residues. Germline CDR1 SQVTM, CDR2 ANQGSEA. The CDR3 sequence: CSANKGQSPKWAQYF. The DNA of the CDR3 is TGCAGTGCTAATAAGGGTCAGTCCCCCAAGTGGGCCCAGTACTTC.

This clonotype came up many times. The CDR3, as DNA: TGTGCCAGCAGCGCCCCGGACACAGCCTACGAGCAGTACTTC. It codes for CASSAPDTAYEQYF. The rearrangement joins TRBV11-3 to TRBJ2-7, with a possible D match to TRBD1 (5 bases). Germline V gives CDR1 SGHNT, CDR2 YENEEA. V dropped 5 bases and J dropped 2 bases, with 13 bases sitting between them. CDR3 size: 14 residues.

This clonotype was detected many times. This chain joins TRBV27 and TRBJ2-1, with TRBD2 matching 11 bases. The CDR3 length is 15 residues. J gave up 6 bases and V 3 bases, and 4 bases lay outside the gene matches. Germline V gene sequence: CDR1 MNHEY, CDR2 SMNVEV (reference sequence). Written as DNA, the CDR3 is TGTGCCAGCAGTTTTTCTAGCGGGGGGATCAATGAGCAGTTCTTC. Amino acids: CASSFSSGGINEQFF.

Many counts were recorded for this clonotype. The chain recombines TRBV12-3 or TRBV12-4 with TRBJ2-7, with 9 bases identical to TRBD1. This CDR3 spans 16 amino acids. V dropped 6 bases and J dropped 5; count of bases not matched to a gene: 14. The CDR3 sequence: CASRQTRDRESDEQYF. The CDR3 DNA sequence: TGTGCCAGCAGACAAACCCGGGACAGGGAATCCGACGAGCAGTACTTC.

This clonotype was seen ten or more times. The chain links TRBV6-5 to TRBJ2-1; no definite D call. Trimming removed 0 bases at V and 3 bases at J, with 9 bases between. This CDR3 has 15 amino acids. Germline V gives CDR1 MNHEY, CDR2 SVGAGI. The CDR3 here is CASSYSGIGYNEQFF. For the CDR3, the DNA is TGTGCCAGCAGTTACTCTGGAATTGGCTACAATGAGCAGTTCTTC.